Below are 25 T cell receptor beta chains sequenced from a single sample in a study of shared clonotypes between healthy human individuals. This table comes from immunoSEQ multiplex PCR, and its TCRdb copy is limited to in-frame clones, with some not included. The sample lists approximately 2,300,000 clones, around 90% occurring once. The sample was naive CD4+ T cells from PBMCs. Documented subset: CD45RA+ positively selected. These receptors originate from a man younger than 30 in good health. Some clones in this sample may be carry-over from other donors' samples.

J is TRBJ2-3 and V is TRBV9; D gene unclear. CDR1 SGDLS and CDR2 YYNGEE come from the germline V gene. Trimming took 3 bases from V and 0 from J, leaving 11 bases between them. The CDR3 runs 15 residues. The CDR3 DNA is TGTGCCAGCAGCGCTGCTTACACTAGCACAGATACGCAGTATTTT. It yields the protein CASSAAYTSTDTQYF.

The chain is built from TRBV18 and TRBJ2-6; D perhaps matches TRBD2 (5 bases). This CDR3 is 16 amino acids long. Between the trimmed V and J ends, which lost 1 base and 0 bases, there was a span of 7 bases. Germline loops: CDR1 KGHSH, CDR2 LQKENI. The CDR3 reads CASSPRRVSGANVLTF. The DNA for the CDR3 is TGTGCCAGCTCACCACGGCGGGTCTCTGGGGCCAACGTCCTGACTTTC. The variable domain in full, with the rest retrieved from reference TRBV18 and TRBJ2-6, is NAGVMQNPRHLVRRRGQEARLRCSPMKGHSHVYWYRQLPEEGLKFMVYLQKENIIDESGMPKERFSAEFPKEGPSILRIQQVVRGDSAAYFCASSPRRVSGANVLTFGAGSRLTVL.

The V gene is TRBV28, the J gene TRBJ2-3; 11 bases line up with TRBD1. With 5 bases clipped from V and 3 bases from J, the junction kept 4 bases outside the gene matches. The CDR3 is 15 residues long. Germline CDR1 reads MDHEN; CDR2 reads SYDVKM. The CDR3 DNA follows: TGTGCCAGCAGTCACCGGGACAGGGGGACAGATACGCAGTATTTT. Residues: CASSHRDRGTDTQYF.

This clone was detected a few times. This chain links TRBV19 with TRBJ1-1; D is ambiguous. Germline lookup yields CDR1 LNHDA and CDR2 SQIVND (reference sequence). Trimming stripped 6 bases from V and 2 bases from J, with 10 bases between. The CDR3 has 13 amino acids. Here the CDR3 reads CASSTHGNTEAFF. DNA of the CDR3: TGTGCCAGTAGCACACACGGAAACACTGAAGCTTTCTTT.

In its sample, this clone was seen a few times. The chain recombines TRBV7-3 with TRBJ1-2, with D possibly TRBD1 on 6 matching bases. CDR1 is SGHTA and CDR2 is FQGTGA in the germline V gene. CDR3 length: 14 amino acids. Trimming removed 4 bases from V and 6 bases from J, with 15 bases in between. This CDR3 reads CASSSIGGRDGYTF. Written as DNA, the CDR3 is TGTGCCAGCAGCTCAATCGGGGGCAGGGATGGCTACACCTTC.

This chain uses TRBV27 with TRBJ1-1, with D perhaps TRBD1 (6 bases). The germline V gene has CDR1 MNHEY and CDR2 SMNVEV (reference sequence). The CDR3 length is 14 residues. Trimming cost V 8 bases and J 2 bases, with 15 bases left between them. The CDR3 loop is CASGGLRTNTEAFF. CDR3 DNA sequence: TGTGCCAGCGGGGGCTTGAGGACAAACACTGAAGCTTTCTTT.

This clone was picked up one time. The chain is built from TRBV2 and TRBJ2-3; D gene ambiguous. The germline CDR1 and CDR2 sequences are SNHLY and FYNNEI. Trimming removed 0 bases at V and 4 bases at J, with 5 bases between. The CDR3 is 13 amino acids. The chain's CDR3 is CASSEAPPDTQYF. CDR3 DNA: TGTGCCAGCAGTGAAGCCCCTCCAGATACGCAGTATTTT. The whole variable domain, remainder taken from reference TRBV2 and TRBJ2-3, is EPEVTQTPSHQVTQMGQEVILRCVPISNHLYFYWYRQILGQKVEFLVSFYNNEISEKSEIFDDQFSVERPDGSNFTLKIRSTKLEDSAMYFCASSEAPPDTQYFGPGTRLTVL.

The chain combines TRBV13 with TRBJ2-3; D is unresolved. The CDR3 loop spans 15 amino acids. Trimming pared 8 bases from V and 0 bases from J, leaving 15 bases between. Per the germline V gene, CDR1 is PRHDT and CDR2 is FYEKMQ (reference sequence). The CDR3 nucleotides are TGTGCCAGCCACAAGCGTTTATCTAGCACAGATACGCAGTATTTT. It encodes CASHKRLSSTDTQYF.

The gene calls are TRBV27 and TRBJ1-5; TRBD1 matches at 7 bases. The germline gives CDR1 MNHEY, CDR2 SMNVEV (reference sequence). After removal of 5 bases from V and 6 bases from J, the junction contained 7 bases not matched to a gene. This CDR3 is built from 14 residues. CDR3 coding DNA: TGTGCCAGCAGTAAATGGACAGGAGCTCAGCCCCAGCATTTT. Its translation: CASSKWTGAQPQHF.

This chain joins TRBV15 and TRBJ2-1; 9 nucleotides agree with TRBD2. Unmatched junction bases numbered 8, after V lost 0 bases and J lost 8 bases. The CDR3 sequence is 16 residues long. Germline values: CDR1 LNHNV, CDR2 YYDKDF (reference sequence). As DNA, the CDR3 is TGTGCCACCAGCAGAGATAGGCGGGAGGGCGTCGATGAGCAGTTCTTC. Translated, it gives CATSRDRREGVDEQFF.

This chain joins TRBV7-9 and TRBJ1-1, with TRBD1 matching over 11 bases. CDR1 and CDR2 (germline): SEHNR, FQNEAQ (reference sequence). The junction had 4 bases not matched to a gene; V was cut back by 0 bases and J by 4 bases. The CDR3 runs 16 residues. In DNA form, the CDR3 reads TGTGCCAGCAGCTTAGCGGGACAGGGGGATACCACTGAAGCTTTCTTT. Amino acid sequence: CASSLAGQGDTTEAFF.

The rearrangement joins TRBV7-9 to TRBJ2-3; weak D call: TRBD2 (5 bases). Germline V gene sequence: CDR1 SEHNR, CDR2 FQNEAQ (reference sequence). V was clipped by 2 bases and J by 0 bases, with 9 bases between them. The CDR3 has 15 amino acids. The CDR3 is CASSLPAVSTDTQYF. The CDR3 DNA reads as TGTGCCAGCAGCTTACCAGCGGTAAGCACAGATACGCAGTATTTT.

The CDR3 DNA reads as TGTGCCAGTAGTATTGGTCCCCTCTACGAGCAGTACTTC. Translation gives CASSIGPLYEQYF. J is TRBJ2-7 and V is TRBV19; D remains unclear. CDR1 and CDR2 from the germline V gene are LNHDA and SQIVND (reference sequence). The CDR3 is made up of 13 amino acids. Between the trimmed V and J ends, which lost 3 bases and 3 bases, there was a span of 9 bases.

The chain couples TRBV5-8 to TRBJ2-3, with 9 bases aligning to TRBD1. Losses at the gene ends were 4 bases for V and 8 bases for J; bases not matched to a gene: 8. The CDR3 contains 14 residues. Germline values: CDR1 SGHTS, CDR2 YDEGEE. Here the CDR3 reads CASSGGQGLGTQYF. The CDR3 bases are TGTGCCAGCAGCGGGGGACAGGGTCTGGGTACGCAGTATTTT.

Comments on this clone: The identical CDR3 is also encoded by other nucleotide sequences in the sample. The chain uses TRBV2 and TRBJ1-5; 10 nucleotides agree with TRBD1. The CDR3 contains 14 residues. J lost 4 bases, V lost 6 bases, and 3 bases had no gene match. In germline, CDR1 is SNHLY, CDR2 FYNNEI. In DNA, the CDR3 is TGTGCCAGCAGCCCGGACAGGGGGAATCAGCCCCAGCATTTT. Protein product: CASSPDRGNQPQHF.

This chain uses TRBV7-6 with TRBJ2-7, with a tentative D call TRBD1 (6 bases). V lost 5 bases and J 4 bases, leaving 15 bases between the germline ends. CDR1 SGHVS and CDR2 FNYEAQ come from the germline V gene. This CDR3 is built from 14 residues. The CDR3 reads CASSRTFTGYEQYF. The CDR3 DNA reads TGTGCCAGCAGCCGGACCTTTACAGGGTACGAGCAGTACTTC.

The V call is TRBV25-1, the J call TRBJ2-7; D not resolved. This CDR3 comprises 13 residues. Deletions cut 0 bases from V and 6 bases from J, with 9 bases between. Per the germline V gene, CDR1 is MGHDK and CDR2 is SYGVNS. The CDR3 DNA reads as TGTGCCAGCAGTGAATACGGCATAGGCGAGCAGTACTTC. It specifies CASSEYGIGEQYF.

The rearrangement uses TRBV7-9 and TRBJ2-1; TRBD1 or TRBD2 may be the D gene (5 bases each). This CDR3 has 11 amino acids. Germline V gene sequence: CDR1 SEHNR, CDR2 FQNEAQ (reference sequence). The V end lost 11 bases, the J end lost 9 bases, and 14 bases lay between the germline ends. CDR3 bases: TGTGCCTCTGGGACCCCGAGTGAGCAGTTCTTC. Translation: CASGTPSEQFF.

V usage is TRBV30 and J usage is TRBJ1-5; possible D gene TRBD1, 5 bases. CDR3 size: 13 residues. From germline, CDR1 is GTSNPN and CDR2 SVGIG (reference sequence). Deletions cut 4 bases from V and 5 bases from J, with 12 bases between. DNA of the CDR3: TGTGCCTGGACTCCCGGAGGGGATCAGCCCCAGCATTTT. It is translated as CAWTPGGDQPQHF.

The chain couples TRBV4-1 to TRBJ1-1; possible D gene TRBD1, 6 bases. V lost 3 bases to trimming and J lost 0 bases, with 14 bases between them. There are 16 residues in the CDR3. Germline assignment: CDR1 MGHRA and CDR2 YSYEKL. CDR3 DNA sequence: TGCGCCAGCAGCCACCTAAGGGGGGGGTTGAACACTGAAGCTTTCTTT. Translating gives CASSHLRGGLNTEAFF.

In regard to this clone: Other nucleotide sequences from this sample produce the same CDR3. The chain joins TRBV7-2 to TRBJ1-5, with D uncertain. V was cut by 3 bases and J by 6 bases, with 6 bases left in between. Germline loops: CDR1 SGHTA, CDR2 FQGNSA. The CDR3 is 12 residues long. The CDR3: CASSFRGQPQHF. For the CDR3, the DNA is TGTGCCAGCAGCTTTAGAGGTCAGCCCCAGCATTTT.

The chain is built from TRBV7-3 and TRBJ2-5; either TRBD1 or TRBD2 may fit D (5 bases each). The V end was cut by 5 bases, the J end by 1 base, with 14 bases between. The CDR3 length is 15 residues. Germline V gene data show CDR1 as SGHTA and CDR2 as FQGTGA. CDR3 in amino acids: CASSLGTGPQETQYF. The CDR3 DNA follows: TGTGCCAGCAGCCTAGGGACGGGACCCCAAGAGACCCAGTACTTC.

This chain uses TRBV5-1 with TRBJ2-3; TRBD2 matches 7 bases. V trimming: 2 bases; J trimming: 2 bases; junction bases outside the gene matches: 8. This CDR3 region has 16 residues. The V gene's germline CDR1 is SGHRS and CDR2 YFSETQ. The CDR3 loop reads CASSFESGTYTDTQYF. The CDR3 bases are TGCGCCAGCAGCTTTGAAAGCGGGACCTACACAGATACGCAGTATTTT.

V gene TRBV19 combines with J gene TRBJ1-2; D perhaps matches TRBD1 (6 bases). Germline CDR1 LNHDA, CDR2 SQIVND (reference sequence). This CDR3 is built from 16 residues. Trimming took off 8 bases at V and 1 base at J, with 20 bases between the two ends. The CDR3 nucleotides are TGTGCCAGTCCCAACCGAGGGGGGGAACTTAACTATGGCTACACCTTC. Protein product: CASPNRGGELNYGYTF. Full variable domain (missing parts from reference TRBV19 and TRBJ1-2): DGGITQSPKYLFRKEGQNVTLSCEQNLNHDAMYWYRQDPGQGLRLIYYSQIVNDFQKGDIAEGYSVSREKKESFPLTVTSAQKNPTAFYLCASPNRGGELNYGYTFGSGTRLTVV.

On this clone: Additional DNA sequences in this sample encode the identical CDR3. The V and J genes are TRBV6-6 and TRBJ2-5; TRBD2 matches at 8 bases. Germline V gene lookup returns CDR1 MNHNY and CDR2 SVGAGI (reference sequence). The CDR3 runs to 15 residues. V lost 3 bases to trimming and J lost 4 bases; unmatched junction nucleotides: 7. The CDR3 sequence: CASSYSTLAGETQYF. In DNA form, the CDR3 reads TGTGCCAGCAGTTATTCGACCCTAGCGGGAGAGACCCAGTACTTC.